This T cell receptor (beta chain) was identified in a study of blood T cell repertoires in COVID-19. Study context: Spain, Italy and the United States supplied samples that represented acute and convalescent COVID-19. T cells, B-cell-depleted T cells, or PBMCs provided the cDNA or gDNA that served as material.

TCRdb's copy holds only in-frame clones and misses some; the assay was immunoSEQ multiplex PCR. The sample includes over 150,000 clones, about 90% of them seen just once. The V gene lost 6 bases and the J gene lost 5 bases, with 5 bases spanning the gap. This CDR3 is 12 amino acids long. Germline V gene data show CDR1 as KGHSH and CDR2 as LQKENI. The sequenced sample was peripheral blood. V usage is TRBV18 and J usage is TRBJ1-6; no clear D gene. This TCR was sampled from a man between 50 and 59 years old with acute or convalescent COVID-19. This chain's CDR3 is CASSADNSPLHF. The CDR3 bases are TGTGCCAGCTCCGCGGATAATTCACCCCTCCACTTT.